This T cell receptor (beta chain) appears in the sequencing data of a study of shared clonotypes between healthy human individuals. Study background: With ages of 18 to 49, the donors were a couple of women and a few men.

Donors were Caucasian adults residing in Nashville, Tennessee, USA. CD45RA-negative memory and CD45RA+ naive subsets were split from the CD4+ cells. V lost 2 bases and J lost 3, with 11 bases in between. The length of the CDR3 is 14 residues. CDR1 and CDR2 from the germline V gene are SEHNR and FQNEAQ (reference sequence). Replicate PCRs for sorted subsets used 200 ng DNA; this equaled 33,000 or so T cell genomes. Sequenced by immunoSEQ multiplex PCR; TCRdb stores in-frame clones only, minus some. This table holds hundreds of thousands of clones, around 72% found once. This sequence originates from a woman in her 30s in good health. The rearrangement links TRBV7-9 to TRBJ2-7; D is unresolved. Source material: memory CD4+ T cells sorted from blood. As to subset: CD45RA-negative fraction. The CDR3 DNA reads as TGTGCCAGCAGCTTAATCTCAGGTTTCTACGAGCAGTACTTC. Its translation: CASSLISGFYEQYF.